The 17 T cell receptor beta chains below were found in one sample sequenced in a study of tumor and adjacent non-tumor tissue in lung cancer. This sample's RNA came from whole unsorted tissue. Three rounds of nested PCR, following a modified ARM-PCR protocol, produced the TCRbeta library. A single record per CDR3 protein comes from TCRdb applying MiXCR to the multiplex PCR reads. The data contain about 75,000 distinct CDR3 sequences, more than 60% of them seen just once; the ten biggest clones take up about an eighth. Source material: lung tumor tissue. These receptors originate from a woman between 45 and 65 years old with non-small cell lung cancer.

This clonotype was seen a handful of times. Given a much more abundant clone one base away, this may be a read error. The final CDR3 position lacks the conserved phenylalanine or tryptophan, pointing to a likely read error. This chain connects TRBV28 to TRBJ1-2, with D possibly matching TRBD1 (5 bases). Germline loops: CDR1 MDHEN, CDR2 SYDVKM. The CDR3 sequence is 12 residues long. The V and J ends lost 10 bases and 8 bases respectively, with 17 bases between them. CDR3 amino acids: CAIADSSGGYTL. The DNA for the CDR3 is TGTGCCATCGCCGACAGTTCAGGGGGCTACACCTTG.

To note about this clonotype: One end of the junction varies from germline; a read error may be responsible. The chain carries TRBV24-1 and TRBJ1-1; no reliable D call. The V gene's germline CDR1 is KGHDR and CDR2 SFDVKD. This CDR3 is built from 14 residues. This CDR3 reads CATSGISGNTEVFF. In DNA, the CDR3 is TGTGCCACCAGTGGAATTTCTGGGAACACTGAAGTTTTCTTT.

The rearrangement joins TRBV6-5 to TRBJ2-5, with TRBD2 identical over 7 bases. J gave up 2 bases and V 7 bases, and 16 bases lay outside the gene matches. Germline V gene sequence: CDR1 MNHEY, CDR2 SVGAGI. CDR3 size: 17 residues. CDR3 sequence (DNA): TGTGCCAGCATCAAACAATCTCTAGTGGGAGGGCAAGAGACCCAGTACTTC. Translated: CASIKQSLVGGQETQYF.

As concerns this clonotype: The germline gene is not matched at one end of the junction; a read error may be the cause. The rearrangement uses TRBV6-6 and TRBJ1-3; D unclear. The CDR3 loop spans 14 amino acids. Germline V lookup: CDR1 MNHNY, CDR2 SVGAGI (reference sequence). The CDR3 here is CASIQQSPGDTIYF. CDR3 nucleotides: TGTGCCAGCATTCAACAGTCCCCTGGAGACACCATATATTTC.

The chain carries TRBV6-5 and TRBJ2-1; 8 positions agree with TRBD2. This CDR3 has 14 residues. V gave up 5 bases and J gave up 10 bases; unmatched junction bases: 10. From germline, CDR1 is MNHEY and CDR2 SVGAGI. The CDR3 sequence is CASSKTRTSKEQFF. The DNA of the CDR3 is TGTGCCAGCAGTAAAACAAGGACTAGCAAGGAGCAGTTCTTC.

On this clonotype: The CDR3 carries no conserved terminal phenylalanine or tryptophan, so it likely arises from a read error. The rearrangement uses TRBV5-4 and TRBJ1-2, with D hard to call. CDR3 length: 13 residues. The germline CDR1 and CDR2 sequences are SGHNT and YYREEE (reference sequence). The CDR3 loop reads CASRPDTIYAYTY. The CDR3 nucleotides read TGTGCCAGCAGGCCTGATACAATCTATGCCTACACCTAC.

As regards this clonotype: Mismatch with germline at one junction end may stem from a read error. V gene TRBV6-5 combines with J gene TRBJ2-5; D is unclear. The length of the CDR3 is 13 residues. Germline V gene data show CDR1 as MNHEY and CDR2 as SVGAGI. The CDR3 nucleotides are TGTGGCAGCAGTTACGTGGTCCAAGAGACCCAGTACTTT. This codes for CGSSYVVQETQYF.

In the case of this clonotype: Germline and junction disagree at one end, which may indicate a read error. The genes are TRBV11-3 and TRBJ2-5, with a possible D match to TRBD2 (5 bases). The CDR3 runs 13 residues. Germline assignment: CDR1 SGHNT and CDR2 YENEEA. The CDR3 sequence is CASSFGLGEAQYF. In nucleotides, the CDR3 is TGTGCCAGCAGCTTTGGTCTGGGAGAGGCTCAGTATTTC.

V and J are TRBV24-1 and TRBJ2-5, with D tentatively TRBD1 or TRBD2 (6 bases each). Germline values: CDR1 KGHDR, CDR2 SFDVKD. This CDR3 is 14 amino acids long. The CDR3 DNA reads as TGTGCTACCGCAGAAGGGGGGCGAGGGGAGACCCAGTACTTC. This translates into CATAEGGRGETQYF.

This chain uses TRBV11-3 with TRBJ1-1, with a weak D call TRBD1 (5 bases). V lost 4 bases to trimming and J lost 3 bases, with 9 bases between them. The CDR3 sequence is 13 residues long. The germline V gene encodes CDR1 SGHNT and CDR2 YENEEA. For the CDR3, the DNA is TGTGCCAGCAGCTCGATAGGGGACACTGAAGCTTTCTTT. Its translation is CASSSIGDTEAFF.

Remarks on this clonotype: Sequence at one end of the junction differs from germline and may be a read error. Here the CDR3 DNA reads TGTACCAGCAGTGAGACATTAGCGGGAGGGCGCGATAGGCAGTATTTT. Protein sequence: CTSSETLAGGRDRQYF. The rearrangement uses TRBV6-1 and TRBJ2-3; 11 bases map to TRBD2. Germline CDR1 MNHNS, CDR2 SASEGT. The length of the CDR3 is 16 residues.

There are a few counts of this clonotype. V and J are TRBV5-1 and TRBJ1-2, with 7 bases matching TRBD1. Germline V gene lookup returns CDR1 SGHRS and CDR2 YFSETQ. This CDR3 region has 15 residues. With V trimmed by 3 bases and J by 3 bases, 8 bases remained unmatched. CDR3 nucleotide sequence: TGCGCCAGCAGCTCTCGACAGGGTGAAGACTATGGCTACACCTTC. It is translated as CASSSRQGEDYGYTF.

As regards this clonotype: A clone one base away is much larger, so this may be a read error. The chain employs TRBV28 and TRBJ2-4, with unresolved D. CDR1 is MDHEN and CDR2 is SYDVKM in the germline V gene. CDR3 length: 11 residues. Trimming left V 5 bases short and J 8 bases short, with 7 bases between. CDR3 protein: CASSQKYIQYF. The CDR3 bases are TGTGCCAGCAGTCAAAAATACATTCAGTACTTC.

Note on this clonotype: In this CDR3 the conserved last residue, phenylalanine or tryptophan, is missing, so a read error is likely. The chain employs TRBV5-4 and TRBJ2-3; TRBD2 agrees at 8 bases. The CDR3 is 16 residues long. CDR1 SGHNT and CDR2 YYREEE come from the germline V gene (reference sequence). This CDR3 reads CASSLASGSGTDTQYL. The CDR3 DNA follows: TGTGCAAGCAGCTTGGCAAGCGGGAGTGGCACAGATACGCAGTATTTG.

V is TRBV28 and J is TRBJ1-2; possible D gene TRBD1, 5 bases. The length of the CDR3 is 14 residues. Germline assignment: CDR1 MDHEN and CDR2 SYDVKM. Written as DNA, the CDR3 is TGTGTTAGCACCACCGGGGGGAGGTTTTATGGCTACACCTTC. Its translation is CVSTTGGRFYGYTF.

This chain links TRBV11-1 with TRBJ2-5; 8 nucleotides match TRBD1. V shed 8 bases, J shed 4 bases, and the junction held 9 bases outside the gene matches. This CDR3 has 14 amino acids. Looked up from germline, CDR1 is SGHAT and CDR2 is FQDESV (reference sequence). The chain's CDR3 is CASGPGQGLETQYF. For the CDR3, the DNA is TGTGCCAGCGGCCCAGGACAGGGCCTAGAGACCCAGTACTTC. Full variable domain (outside the CDR3, taken from reference TRBV11-1 and TRBJ2-5): EAEVAQSPRYKITEKSQAVAFWCDPISGHATLYWYRQILGQGPELLVQFQDESVVDDSQLPKDRFSAERLKGVDSTLKIQPAELGDSAMYLCASGPGQGLETQYFGPGTRLLVL.

The rearrangement joins TRBV12-3 or TRBV12-4 to TRBJ1-5; a possible D gene is TRBD1 (5 bases). V was pared by 3 bases and J by 4 bases, with 13 bases between. The CDR3 runs 15 residues. CDR3 amino acids: CASSLNEGINQPQHF. DNA of the CDR3: TGTGCCAGCAGTTTGAATGAGGGGATTAATCAGCCCCAGCATTTT.